This T cell receptor (beta chain) derives from a study of Graves' ophthalmopathy and Graves' hyperthyroidism. Across the whole study: Sampling took place at initial diagnosis, with peripheral blood obtained before any treatment.

Findings of the study overall: Predictions made by the model for ophthalmopathy progression reached approximately 71% sensitivity and less than 80% specificity.

The PBMC fraction was derived from about 10 ml of fresh peripheral blood. The CDR3 extends over 15 amino acids. The germline V and J ends were trimmed by 5 bases and 0 bases, with 10 bases remaining between them. Germline V CDR1 and CDR2: MGHDK, SYGVNS. Researchers took RNA transcripts and amplified TCR beta CDR3 regions from them. RT-PCR was first run with HTBI primers, then multiplex PCR in a second round. TCRdb analysed the multiplex PCR reads with MiXCR anew, one entry per CDR3 protein. The sample consists of 650,000 to 900,000 distinct CDR3 sequences, around 40% of them appearing once. As regards this clonotype: As yet, its antigen is unknown.

Source material: peripheral blood. The origin of this receptor is an adult man with Graves' ophthalmopathy. The genes are TRBV25-1 and TRBJ2-2; D is undetermined. This CDR3 is CASSYLGTNTGELFF. For the CDR3, the DNA is TGTGCCAGCAGTTACCTGGGAACGAACACCGGGGAGCTGTTTTTT.